Listed below are T cell receptor beta chains from one sample, sequenced in a study of T cell responses to AZD1222 COVID-19 vaccine. Assay: immunoSEQ multiplex PCR; the TCRdb copy retains only in-frame clones and omits some. The table lists 140,000 or so clones, more than 85% of them singletons. The sequences come from peripheral blood, collected after recovery from COVID-19. These receptors originate from an adult who had recovered from COVID-19. Each CDR3 is given with its conserved first and last residue. Size is stated for part of the rows, as once, few or many counts, or as a class when the clone is expanded.

abundance	v_gene	len	j_gene	CDR3aa
.	TRBV5-5	15	TRBJ2-5	CASRGEGLAGETQYF
.	TRBV3-1/TRBV3-2	15	TRBJ2-7	CASSQGRITLREQYF
.	TRBV5-1	16	TRBJ1-3	CASSAQVLSSGNTIYF
once	TRBV6-5	14	TRBJ1-1	CASSYARVNTEAFF
.	TRBV5-1	13	TRBJ2-5	CASSLARGETQYF
.	TRBV7-9	14	TRBJ2-7	CATRAGTASYEQYF
.	TRBV7-6	14	TRBJ2-7	CASSLVGSGSEQYF
many	TRBV27	15	TRBJ2-6	CASSPLSSGANVLTF
.	TRBV19	16	TRBJ2-5	CASSTRPTFAKETQYF
.	TRBV13	15	TRBJ2-5	CASSPRAGVAETQYF
.	TRBV6-5	14	TRBJ1-5	CASRFTAGNQPQHF
.	TRBV7-2	14	TRBJ1-2	CASTYSRDSYGYTF
.	TRBV28	16	TRBJ2-1	CASSSGQGNSYNEQFF
.	TRBV5-6	15	TRBJ2-7	CASSSTQGKVYEQYF
.	TRBV24-1	16	TRBJ2-1	CATSDLLAGGYNEQFF
.	TRBV28	14	TRBJ1-2	CASSLVQGIRGYTF
.	TRBV2	14	TRBJ2-1	CASSLDRGANEQFF
.	TRBV7-6	16	TRBJ1-3	CASSLGARESGNTIYF
.	TRBV7-2	16	TRBJ2-2	CASSLTIKRDTGELFF
.	TRBV5-1	15	TRBJ1-5	CASSLGPYSNQPQHF
.	TRBV11-2	14	TRBJ2-5	CASSRTGGQETQYF
once	TRBV27	14	TRBJ1-1	CASSAGQANTEAFF
.	TRBV28	18	TRBJ2-2	CASNGPATGHANTGELFF